This TCR beta chain was recovered during a study of CD8+ T cells in alopecia areata. The wider study: A regimen of oral tofacitinib, 5 to 10 mg twice daily, was given to treated patients. Study outcomes and limitations: More clonal than normal scalp was lesional scalp, particularly alopecia totalis/universalis. Clarity of TCR sharing across patients fell short of that in mice, possibly HLA-related.

In the case of this clone: What it binds is not known.

Treatment described: oral pan-JAK inhibitor, 5-10 mg twice daily. RNA was extracted and reverse transcribed into cDNA as the sequencing template. TCRdb's copy holds only in-frame clones and misses some; the assay was immunoSEQ multiplex PCR. The table records 100,000 to 150,000 clones, around 60% of them present only once. The clonotype was recovered from a human donor with alopecia areata. The sample here was CD4+ T cells sorted from blood, taken at week 4, from a patient treated with tofacitinib.

This chain's CDR3 is CASTRTVSFDTQYF. The CDR3, as DNA: TGTGCCAGCACGCGGACAGTATCATTTGATACGCAGTATTTT. The chain couples TRBV2 to TRBJ2-3, with D perhaps TRBD1 (6 bases). V lost 7 bases, J lost 6 bases, and 17 bases lay in between. Germline CDR1 and CDR2: SNHLY and FYNNEI. This CDR3 region has 14 residues.